What follows is one T cell receptor (beta chain) and its context. Its matching antigen is unknown. These data come from a study of T cell clusters in autoimmune cytopenias. The wider study: TRB sequencing had a median around 50,000 reads and about 2,500 distinct clonotypes per sample. Study observations and caveats: TRB repertoire shifts in secondary cytopenia and chronic lymphocytic leukemia mostly reflected lymphoma, not autoimmunity. Comparing secondary cytopenia with chronic lymphocytic leukemia showed no cluster-lack signature, apparently masked by lymphoma repertoire. Healthy donors had approximately 3.3-fold more exclusive TRB clusters than active autoimmune hepatitis patients.

TRB was amplified by touch-down multiplex PCR, primer pools A and B combined. TCRdb reprocessed the multiplex PCR reads and stores each CDR3 protein as one record, lacking DNA. The sample's table shows some 1,000 distinct CDR3 sequences. The CDR3 is made up of 13 amino acids. Germline V gene data show CDR1 as MNHEY and CDR2 as SVGAGI. Each sample's input was roughly 250 ng genomic DNA, 38,000 or so genome equivalents. The chain has TRBV6-5 and TRBJ2-7; checking the TCRdb D call of TRBD1 is not possible without DNA. This TCR was sampled from a human donor with an autoimmune cytopenia, with autoimmune hepatitis or in good health (not recorded which). The sequenced sample consisted of peripheral blood. CDR3 in amino acids: CASSYGRVYEQYF.